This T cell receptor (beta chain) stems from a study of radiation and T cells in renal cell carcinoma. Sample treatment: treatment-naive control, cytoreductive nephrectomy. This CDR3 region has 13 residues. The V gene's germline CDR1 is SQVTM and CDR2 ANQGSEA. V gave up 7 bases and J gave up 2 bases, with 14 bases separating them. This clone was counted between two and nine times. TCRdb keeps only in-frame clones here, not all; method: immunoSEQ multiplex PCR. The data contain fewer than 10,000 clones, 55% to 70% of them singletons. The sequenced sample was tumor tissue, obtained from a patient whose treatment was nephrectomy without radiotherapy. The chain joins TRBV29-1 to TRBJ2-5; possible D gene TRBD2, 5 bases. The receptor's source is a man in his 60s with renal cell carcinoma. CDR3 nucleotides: TGCAGCGCTCAAGCGGAACTACAAGAGACCCAGTACTTC. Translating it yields CSAQAELQETQYF.